This T cell receptor beta chain was sequenced for a study of OX40 agonist ivuxolimab in advanced cancers. Study-level information: A male proportion of more than 75% was recorded, with mean age about 62 years and range about 20 to 85.

As concerns this clone: Its antigen is unidentified.

Whole-study findings and limits: The investigators did not determine what antigen specificity the expanded peripheral T cells had.

The data were produced by immunoSEQ multiplex PCR, yet TCRdb's version contains in-frame clones alone and is incomplete. The data show roughly 68,000 clones, around 86% seen once. Deletions cut 4 bases from V and 0 bases from J, with 32 bases between. The germline gives CDR1 SGDLS, CDR2 YYNGEE. This CDR3 has 21 amino acids. V usage is TRBV9 and J usage is TRBJ2-7; either TRBD1 or TRBD2 may fit D (7 bases each). Material: CD4+ or CD8+ T cells sorted from blood, obtained in a trial of the OX40 agonist ivuxolimab. This TCR was sampled from an adult with an advanced solid tumor such as melanoma, head and neck, liver or kidney cancer. The CDR3 DNA reads as TGTGCCAGCAGCCCAAGGGGGCTAGCGGAAATTCTAATACTATACTCCTACGAGCAGTACTTC. It codes for CASSPRGLAEILILYSYEQYF.